A selection of T cell receptor beta chains follows, all from one sample in a study of chemoradiotherapy in HPV16-positive cancers. Method: immunoSEQ multiplex PCR; TCRdb's copy keeps in-frame clones and lacks some. The data contain about 11,000 clones, 65% to 80% of them singletons. This sample was taken from a patient who underwent chemoradiotherapy. The receptors shown here come from a human donor with HPV-associated anogenital cancer. The CDR3 runs from the conserved cysteine through the conserved F or W. A D gene is named only where the DNA matches it firmly. Not all rows give a size; the values are once, few, many and, for expanded clones, a class.

V	J	D	size	CDR3	DNA
TRBV19	TRBJ1-1	TRBD1	.	CASSPLTGGYEAFF	TGTGCCAGTAGTCCCCTGACAGGGGGCTATGAAGCTTTCTTT
TRBV10-3	TRBJ2-7	TRBD2	.	CATSGGDFYEQYF	TGTGCCACTAGCGGGGGGGACTTCTACGAGCAGTACTTC
TRBV11-2	TRBJ1-5	.	few	CASSLSSSRDGPQHF	TGTGCCAGCAGCTTAAGTTCGTCGCGTGATGGGCCCCAGCATTTT
TRBV9	TRBJ2-5	TRBD2	.	CANSVAGGSGETQYF	TGTGCCAACAGCGTGGCGGGGGGATCTGGGGAGACCCAGTACTTC
TRBV28	TRBJ1-6	TRBD1	.	CASRTGQGLSPLHF	TGTGCCAGCAGGACGGGACAGGGCCTTTCACCCCTCCACTTT
TRBV18	TRBJ2-5	.	.	CASSPQETQYF	TGTGCCAGCTCACCACAAGAGACCCAGTACTTC
TRBV19	TRBJ1-5	.	few	CASSIGVGNQPQHF	TGTGCCAGTAGTATAGGGGTTGGAAATCAGCCCCAGCATTTT
TRBV10-3	TRBJ1-3	.	.	CAISEPLGAGNTIYF	TGTGCCATCAGTGAGCCGCTCGGGGCCGGAAACACCATATATTTT
TRBV28	TRBJ1-3	.	few	CASSRGNTIYF	TGTGCCAGCAGCCGTGGAAACACCATATATTTT
TRBV7-9	TRBJ2-7	.	.	CASSTWDGGPSAEQYF	TGTGCCAGCAGCACATGGGACGGGGGGCCCTCAGCGGAGCAGTACTTC
TRBV7-6	TRBJ2-1	TRBD2	.	CASSFTAGGPYNEQFF	TGTGCCAGCAGCTTCACAGCGGGGGGGCCCTACAATGAGCAGTTCTTC
TRBV7-7	TRBJ2-5	TRBD2	.	CASSFPTSGAETQYF	TGTGCTAGCAGCTTTCCGACTAGCGGGGCGGAGACCCAGTACTTC
TRBV4-1	TRBJ2-6	TRBD1	.	CASSHPWGQGATSGANVLTF	TGCGCCAGCAGCCACCCCTGGGGACAGGGGGCAACATCTGGGGCCAACGTCCTGACTTTC
TRBV15	TRBJ1-2	.	.	CATSRPTEPPYTF	TGTGCCACCAGCAGACCAACAGAGCCGCCCTACACCTTC
TRBV27	TRBJ2-5	TRBD2	.	CASSHFPRLAGAETQYF	TGTGCCAGCAGCCATTTCCCGAGACTAGCGGGGGCAGAGACCCAGTACTTC
TRBV7-2	TRBJ1-4	.	.	CASSLSGDDEKLFF	TGTGCCAGCAGCTTATCAGGGGACGATGAAAAACTGTTTTTT
TRBV10-1	TRBJ2-5	.	.	CASRGPPSAWETQYF	TGCGCCAGCAGGGGACCCCCTAGTGCCTGGGAGACCCAGTACTTC
TRBV2	TRBJ2-7	TRBD1	few	CASSEGGTGAVEQYF	TGTGCCAGCAGTGAAGGCGGGACAGGGGCGGTCGAGCAGTACTTC
TRBV5-4	TRBJ2-3	TRBD2	.	CASSGAGGWADTQYF	TGTGCCAGCAGCGGAGCGGGGGGGTGGGCAGATACGCAGTATTTT
TRBV29-1	TRBJ2-1	TRBD1	.	CSVVTGYNNEQFF	TGCAGCGTTGTGACAGGGTACAACAATGAGCAGTTCTTC
TRBV28	TRBJ1-2	TRBD1	.	CASSGSSGGDYGYTF	TGTGCCAGCAGTGGCTCGTCAGGGGGCGACTATGGCTACACCTTC
TRBV4-3	TRBJ1-5	.	few	CASSQGSDSNQPQHF	TGCGCCAGCAGCCAAGGTTCAGATAGCAATCAGCCCCAGCATTTT
TRBV5-4	TRBJ2-2	TRBD1	.	CASRNLLGQGSSGELFF	TGTGCCAGCAGAAATCTCCTGGGACAGGGTTCATCCGGGGAGCTGTTTTTT
TRBV18	TRBJ2-2	.	.	CASSPFPQDLNPGELFF	TGTGCCAGCTCACCATTCCCGCAGGACCTAAATCCCGGGGAGCTGTTTTTT
TRBV18	TRBJ2-3	TRBD2	.	CASSTRTSGDFTDTQYF	TGTGCCAGCTCAACTCGGACTAGCGGGGACTTCACAGATACGCAGTATTTT
TRBV21-1	TRBJ2-7	.	.	CASRIGDRTRYEQYF	TGTGCCAGTAGAATTGGGGACAGAACCCGCTACGAGCAGTACTTC
TRBV5-1	TRBJ1-5	.	.	CASSRDGKQPQHF	TGCGCCAGCAGCCGCGACGGCAAGCAGCCCCAGCATTTT
TRBV4-1	TRBJ2-6	TRBD1	.	CASTPRVGQAEANVLTF	TGCGCCAGCACTCCAAGAGTGGGACAGGCTGAGGCCAACGTCCTGACTTTC
TRBV11-2	TRBJ2-1	.	.	CASSLRWVGDPYNEQFF	TGTGCCAGCAGCTTAAGGTGGGTGGGGGATCCTTACAATGAGCAGTTCTTC
TRBV7-9	TRBJ2-1	TRBD1	.	CASSSAGQGAYSYNEQFF	TGTGCCAGCAGCTCAGCCGGCCAGGGGGCTTATTCCTACAATGAGCAGTTCTTC
TRBV4-3	TRBJ1-6	.	few	CASSQDPRESYNSPLHF	TGCGCCAGCAGCCAAGATCCGAGGGAATCCTATAATTCACCCCTCCACTTT
TRBV15	TRBJ2-1	.	.	CATAARAFSDEQFF	TGTGCCACCGCGGCCAGGGCTTTCTCTGATGAGCAGTTCTTC
TRBV10-3	TRBJ2-3	TRBD1	once	CAIMGTASDTQYF	TGTGCCATCATGGGGACAGCCTCAGATACGCAGTATTTT
TRBV6-5	TRBJ1-5	TRBD1	.	CASTPNRGGQPQHF	TGTGCCAGCACTCCAAACAGGGGGGGGCAGCCCCAGCATTTT
TRBV15	TRBJ1-1	.	.	CATSRGPGTEAFF	TGTGCCACCAGCAGGGGGCCGGGCACTGAAGCTTTCTTT
TRBV9	TRBJ2-1	.	.	CASSVGPGGANGNEQFF	TGTGCCAGCAGCGTAGGCCCTGGCGGGGCTAACGGGAATGAGCAGTTCTTC
TRBV2	TRBJ2-5	.	.	CASSGLGGARETQYF	TGTGCCAGCAGCGGACTCGGGGGTGCTAGAGAGACCCAGTACTTC
TRBV15	TRBJ2-2	.	.	CATSSPSAATGELFF	TGTGCCACCAGCAGTCCCTCGGCCGCCACCGGGGAGCTGTTTTTT
TRBV5-1	TRBJ2-7	.	.	CASTLAPSYEQYF	TGCGCCAGCACTCTGGCTCCGTCCTACGAGCAGTACTTC
TRBV11-3	TRBJ2-3	.	.	CASSFVSQWRTADTQYF	TGTGCCAGCAGCTTCGTCAGTCAATGGAGGACCGCAGATACGCAGTATTTT
TRBV7-6	TRBJ1-6	.	.	CASSLAGDNSPLHF	TGTGCCAGCAGCTTAGCAGGGGATAATTCACCCCTCCACTTT
TRBV28	TRBJ1-1	.	.	CASSLRGFGTEAFF	TGTGCCAGCAGTTTACGGGGATTCGGCACTGAAGCTTTCTTT
TRBV5-4	TRBJ2-4	TRBD1	.	CASSSRDRSDIQYF	TGTGCCAGCAGCTCCCGGGACAGGTCTGACATTCAGTACTTC
TRBV13	TRBJ1-1	TRBD1	.	CASSPRDSRNTEAFF	TGTGCCAGCAGCCCCCGGGACAGCCGAAACACTGAAGCTTTCTTT
TRBV2	TRBJ1-4	.	once	CASSEMGEGFEKLFF	TGTGCCAGCAGTGAAATGGGGGAGGGGTTTGAAAAACTGTTTTTT
TRBV6-1	TRBJ1-5	.	few	CASQQDYSNQPQHF	TGTGCCAGCCAACAGGATTATAGCAATCAGCCCCAGCATTTT
TRBV7-9	TRBJ1-2	.	.	CASRMVGEGYTF	TGTGCCAGCAGGATGGTGGGGGAAGGCTACACCTTC
TRBV5-1	TRBJ1-1	.	.	CASSSNDSPQGEAFF	TGCGCCAGCAGCTCCAACGACAGCCCTCAGGGTGAAGCTTTCTTT
TRBV7-7	TRBJ1-1	TRBD1	.	CASSPGTGGGEAFF	TGTGCTAGCAGTCCCGGGACAGGGGGCGGCGAAGCTTTCTTT
TRBV28	TRBJ1-5	.	.	CASSLFGQYQPQHF	TGTGCCAGCAGTTTGTTCGGACAGTATCAGCCCCAGCATTTT
TRBV4-3	TRBJ2-7	.	.	CASSQDRSGDSYEQYF	TGCGCCAGCAGCCAAGATCGGTCAGGGGACTCCTACGAGCAGTACTTC
TRBV5-1	TRBJ1-3	TRBD1	.	CASSPGQVPGNTIYF	TGCGCCAGCAGCCCCGGACAGGTTCCTGGAAACACCATATATTTT
TRBV20-1	TRBJ1-2	TRBD1	.	CSGEGASGYTF	TGCAGTGGCGAGGGGGCGAGTGGCTACACCTTC